Below, one T cell receptor (beta chain) is given with its context. Its matching antigen is unknown. The sample originates from a study of T cell responses to AZD1222 COVID-19 vaccine. In germline, CDR1 is WSHSY, CDR2 SAAADI. V was clipped by 7 bases and J by 7 bases, with 8 bases between them. This CDR3 has 11 amino acids. Regarding the study as a whole: Among spike-specific TCRs, nearly half reportedly target unmutated variant regions. The donors showed a predominance of white British ancestry and of females, with possible underestimation of clonal diversity. Only six AZD1222 recipients tested seropositive at baseline.

Second doses were pooled across both intervals (about 4 or about 12 weeks). Using immunoSEQ multiplex PCR, the repertoire was profiled, and TCRdb retains in-frame clones only, with some absent. The sample contains 100,000 to 140,000 clones, about 92% of which appear only once. The chain has TRBV10-2 and TRBJ2-1; D not certain. This TCR was sampled from an adult who received the AZD1222 COVID-19 vaccine. Source: peripheral blood, taken 28 days after the second AZD1222 dose. The CDR3 coding sequence is TGCGCCAGCAATACTGTGAATGAGCAGTTCTTC. Translated, it gives CASNTVNEQFF.